The 18 T cell receptor beta chains listed next were all sequenced from one sample in a study of CD8 T cells in Susac syndrome. Random hexamers were used to reverse transcribe an amount of roughly 0.45 to 1 ug RNA. TCRdb reprocessed the immunoSEQ multiplex PCR reads via MiXCR and lists one record per CDR3 protein. This sample has about 120,000 distinct CDR3 sequences, with 92% found just once. Sequencing was done on a sample of CD8+ T cells from PBMCs. These receptors all come from a human donor in good health.

This chain links TRBV20-1 with TRBJ1-6; D ambiguous. The germline V gene has CDR1 DFQATT and CDR2 SNEGSKA (reference sequence). V was cut by 4 bases and J by 0 bases, with 10 bases left in between. This CDR3 is built from 15 residues. The CDR3 nucleotides are TGCAGTGCTATTTTAAGGAGCTCCTATAATTCACCCCTCCACTTT. The encoded protein is CSAILRSSYNSPLHF.

The V call is TRBV13, the J call TRBJ2-7; 9 bases match TRBD1. This CDR3 is 15 amino acids long. Germline loops: CDR1 PRHDT, CDR2 FYEKMQ (reference sequence). The ends lost 5 bases at V and 3 bases at J; junction bases unmatched: 8. As DNA, the CDR3 is TGTGCCAGCAGCCCATCCGGGACAGGGAGCTACGAGCAGTACTTC. Its protein is CASSPSGTGSYEQYF.

The chain uses TRBV3-1 and TRBJ2-1; 9 nucleotides match TRBD2. CDR3 length: 20 residues. V shed 0 bases and J 6 bases; nucleotides not matched to a gene: 18. Germline loops: CDR1 LGHDT, CDR2 YNNKEL (reference sequence). In DNA, the CDR3 is TGTGCCAGCAGCCAAGATCGCGCGGGACTAGCCTATACTCCCGGCAATGAGCAGTTCTTC. Translating it yields CASSQDRAGLAYTPGNEQFF.

The CDR3 here is CASRGRRPDNSPLHF. CDR3 nucleotides: TGTGCCAGCAGAGGGAGAAGACCCGATAATTCACCCCTCCACTTT. The chain carries TRBV28 and TRBJ1-6; D is uncertain. Germline assignment: CDR1 MDHEN and CDR2 SYDVKM. Trimming removed 6 bases from V and 5 bases from J, with 14 bases in between. CDR3 size: 15 residues.

The chain joins TRBV10-3 to TRBJ1-1, with a possible D match to TRBD1 (6 bases). Germline CDR1 is ENHRY and CDR2 is SYGVKD. The germline V and J ends were trimmed by 9 bases and 4 bases, with 12 bases remaining between them. The CDR3 consists of 12 residues. CDR3 sequence (DNA): TGTGCCATGGGGGAGGGGGGCACTGAAGCTTTCTTT. Translating it yields CAMGEGGTEAFF.

The chain couples TRBV7-9 to TRBJ2-7; D call uncertain. The CDR3 has 11 amino acids. Germline CDR1 SEHNR, CDR2 FQNEAQ (reference sequence). V lost 5 bases, J lost 3 bases, and 5 bases lay in between. Here the CDR3 reads CASSIDYEQYF. In DNA form, the CDR3 reads TGTGCCAGCAGCATAGACTACGAGCAGTACTTC.

This clonotype was found once. V and J are TRBV7-9 and TRBJ1-6; no clear D. Germline V gene data show CDR1 as SEHNR and CDR2 as FQNEAQ (reference sequence). Trimming removed 1 base at V and 9 bases at J, with 10 bases between. This CDR3 contains 14 residues. CDR3 sequence (DNA): TGTGCCAGCAGCTTAGAGGACGGGGTTTCACCCCTCCACTTT. Protein product: CASSLEDGVSPLHF.

V usage is TRBV7-2 and J usage is TRBJ2-1; D is uncertain. Trimming stripped 1 base from V and 0 bases from J, with 7 bases between. The CDR3 runs to 15 residues. Germline-derived CDR1 and CDR2 are SGHTA and FQGNSA. CDR3 DNA: TGTGCCAGCAGCTTAGATACCCGCTCCTACAATGAGCAGTTCTTC. Its protein product is CASSLDTRSYNEQFF.

V is TRBV7-9 and J is TRBJ1-2; no definite D call. The germline V gene has CDR1 SEHNR and CDR2 FQNEAQ (reference sequence). CDR3 length: 13 residues. V lost 7 bases to trimming and J lost 4 bases, with 13 bases between them. CDR3 loop: CASNLDSTYGYTF. Written as DNA, the CDR3 is TGTGCCAGCAACCTCGACTCCACCTATGGCTACACCTTC.

This rearrangement joins TRBV29-1 to TRBJ2-5; 7 bases are shared with TRBD2. The germline gives CDR1 SQVTM, CDR2 ANQGSEA. V trimming: 6 bases; J trimming: 5 bases; junction bases outside the gene matches: 12. This CDR3 has 14 amino acids. DNA for the CDR3: TGCAGCGTGCGGGGTGTAAGCGGGACCGAGACCCAGTACTTC. It is translated as CSVRGVSGTETQYF.

This rearrangement joins TRBV7-9 to TRBJ1-2; D is ambiguous. The CDR3 spans 14 residues. Per germline, CDR1 SEHNR and CDR2 FQNEAQ (reference sequence). V lost 1 base and J lost 8, with 14 bases in between. The CDR3, as DNA: TGTGCCAGCAGCTTAGATAAAGGGTCGCGGGGCTACACCTTC. This encodes CASSLDKGSRGYTF.

V and J are TRBV19 and TRBJ2-7; 7 nucleotides line up with TRBD1. The CDR3 runs 14 residues. Germline-derived CDR1 and CDR2 are LNHDA and SQIVND (reference sequence). V was pared by 3 bases and J by 5 bases, with 7 bases of the junction left unmatched. The CDR3 region is CASSISRGSHEQYF. DNA of the CDR3: TGTGCCAGTAGTATCTCCAGGGGGTCCCACGAGCAGTACTTC.

The V gene is TRBV3-1, the J gene TRBJ2-1; 7 bases are a match to TRBD2. After removal of 2 bases from V and 9 bases from J, the junction contained 10 bases not matched to a gene. The CDR3 runs 15 residues. Germline-derived CDR1 and CDR2 are LGHDT and YNNKEL (reference sequence). CDR3 loop: CASSQITSASGEQFF. The DNA of the CDR3 is TGTGCCAGCAGCCAAATCACTAGCGCCTCAGGTGAGCAGTTCTTC.

The chain carries TRBV6-5 and TRBJ1-1; no reliable D call. CDR3 length: 15 amino acids. Germline loops: CDR1 MNHEY, CDR2 SVGAGI. The germline V and J ends were trimmed by 0 bases and 3 bases, with 11 bases remaining between them. CDR3 nucleotides: TGTGCCAGCAGTTACTCAGTCGAGGTTGACACTGAAGCTTTCTTT. Translating gives CASSYSVEVDTEAFF.

CDR3 DNA sequence: TGCGCCAGCAAGGACAGCTCCCCCACTGAAGCTTTCTTT. The encoded protein is CASKDSSPTEAFF. The chain couples TRBV5-1 to TRBJ1-1; D is possibly TRBD1 (6 bases). Germline V gene lookup returns CDR1 SGHRS and CDR2 YFSETQ. V was shortened by 6 bases and J by 4 bases, with 13 bases between the two germline ends. The CDR3 spans 13 residues.

The chain carries TRBV5-1 and TRBJ2-7, with 7 bases lining up with TRBD1. The V gene end was trimmed by 2 bases and the J gene end by 5 bases; junction bases not matched to a gene: 16. Germline V gene data show CDR1 as SGHRS and CDR2 as YFSETQ. The CDR3 is made up of 17 amino acids. The chain's CDR3 is CASSFLGEGTASHEQYF. The CDR3 bases are TGCGCCAGCAGCTTCCTAGGCGAAGGGACAGCAAGCCACGAGCAGTACTTC.

The rearrangement joins TRBV9 to TRBJ2-5; D remains ambiguous. Germline CDR1 and CDR2: SGDLS and YYNGEE. V was clipped by 3 bases and J by 1 base, with 7 bases between them. The CDR3 consists of 13 residues. CDR3 in DNA: TGTGCCAGCAGCGAACAACCCCAAGAGACCCAGTACTTC. Residues: CASSEQPQETQYF.

V usage is TRBV20-1 and J usage is TRBJ2-1, with unresolved D. The germline V gene has CDR1 DFQATT and CDR2 SNEGSKA (reference sequence). This CDR3 is built from 15 residues. Trimming removed 5 bases from V and 2 bases from J, with 16 bases in between. The CDR3 DNA follows: TGCAGTGCTGCCCGAGGCGAGGCTACCTACAATGAGCAGTTCTTC. Translated, it gives CSAARGEATYNEQFF.